The 2 T cell receptor beta chains reported below all come from one sample, sequenced in a study of STAT5B mutations in CD4+ large granular lymphocyte leukemia. The method was immunoSEQ multiplex PCR; TCRdb's version includes in-frame clones alone and lacks a portion of them. The sample carries 30,000 to 40,000 clones, approximately 85% recorded once. The sequenced sample was CD4+ T cells from blood buffy coats. The source is a human donor in good health.

The chain joins TRBV7-8 to TRBJ2-4, with TRBD1 matching 9 bases. CDR3 length: 20 amino acids. The germline V gene has CDR1 SGHVS and CDR2 FQNEAQ. V gave up 2 bases and J gave up 7 bases; unmatched junction bases: 21. For the CDR3, the DNA is TGTGCCAGCAGCTTAATGGCCGGGACAGGGTCGGGGATGCTTGAGAACATTCAGTACTTC. This gives the protein CASSLMAGTGSGMLENIQYF.

V and J are TRBV4-3 and TRBJ1-1, with D unclear. The CDR3 totals 14 residues. CDR1 is LGHNA and CDR2 is YSLEER in the germline V gene. V lost 0 bases and J 5 bases, leaving 10 bases between the germline ends. The CDR3 reads CASSQDTGITEAFF. The CDR3 coding sequence is TGCGCCAGCAGCCAAGACACGGGGATTACTGAAGCTTTCTTT.